This T cell receptor (beta chain) was sequenced for a study of T cell changes during pregnancy in multiple sclerosis. Some clones are missing from TCRdb's copy, which holds only in-frame ones; the method was immunoSEQ multiplex PCR. This sample has tens of thousands of clones, with 90% to 95% found just once. The CDR3 loop spans 16 amino acids. From germline, CDR1 is SEHNR and CDR2 FQNEAQ (reference sequence). J gave up 10 bases and V 2 bases, and 13 bases lay outside the gene matches. Sequenced material: CD8+ T cells from peripheral blood mononuclear cells, taken in the first trimester of pregnancy. This clonotype was obtained from a female donor with multiple sclerosis, enrolled in a pregnancy study. The gene calls are TRBV7-9 and TRBJ1-4; 7 nucleotides line up with TRBD1. The CDR3 coding sequence is TGTGCCAGCAGCTTATCCCAGACAGGGAGGCAAGGAAAACTGTTTTTT. Translation gives CASSLSQTGRQGKLFF.